This is a list of T cell receptor beta chains from one sample in a study of T cell changes during pregnancy in multiple sclerosis. TCRdb's table, derived via immunoSEQ multiplex PCR, lists solely in-frame clones and lacks some. The sample consists of tens of thousands of clones, more than 80% of them appearing once. Sequenced material: CD4+ T cells from peripheral blood mononuclear cells, taken in the third trimester of pregnancy. These receptors all stem from a female donor with multiple sclerosis, enrolled in a pregnancy study. The CDR3 runs from the conserved cysteine through the conserved F or W. The D gene is left open where the match is weak.

d_call	v_call	j_call	cdr3_aa
-	TRBV6-1	TRBJ2-1	CASTLRRRSEQFF
TRBD2	TRBV5-1	TRBJ2-7	CASRREGRDEQYF
TRBD1	TRBV9	TRBJ2-7	CASSGRDRGYEQYF
TRBD2	TRBV6-1	TRBJ2-5	CASSEWEGEGETQYF
-	TRBV6-5	TRBJ1-1	CASRPAGEGTEAFF
-	TRBV5-5	TRBJ2-7	CASSFQTDSSYEQYF
TRBD1	TRBV18	TRBJ2-3	CASSFGQGASTDTQYF
-	TRBV4-1	TRBJ1-1	CASSLQGGTEAFF
TRBD2	TRBV5-4	TRBJ2-7	CASSPLPWTSEHEQYF
-	TRBV2	TRBJ2-5	CASTHPWVAEETQYF
-	TRBV7-9	TRBJ2-3	CASSQQEYTDTQYF
TRBD1	TRBV6-1	TRBJ1-4	CASSVNRGLATNEKLFF
TRBD1	TRBV30	TRBJ1-1	CAWRDRVGNTEAFF
-	TRBV6-1	TRBJ2-1	CASSPRTGGKEQFF
-	TRBV29-1	TRBJ2-4	CSVASPVGIQYF
TRBD1	TRBV27	TRBJ2-3	CASSYLGQGNTDTQYF
-	TRBV19	TRBJ2-5	CASSYRGGYQETQYF
-	TRBV19	TRBJ2-2	CASLTSGYTGELFF
-	TRBV18	TRBJ2-3	CASSPLPGTSTDTQYF
-	TRBV11-1	TRBJ1-1	CASSDGDKSEAFF
TRBD2	TRBV11-2	TRBJ2-5	CASSSDIAGAGETQYF
-	TRBV30	TRBJ2-3	CAWSGGASTDTQYF
-	TRBV19	TRBJ1-5	CASSITGSETKTQHF
-	TRBV6-6	TRBJ1-5	CASSQNRDPQPQHF
TRBD1	TRBV7-9	TRBJ2-7	CASSPTGQGPYEQYF
-	TRBV5-5	TRBJ1-1	CASSLLVSSEAFF
-	TRBV6-1	TRBJ2-2	CASLLTRPNTGELFF
-	TRBV6-5	TRBJ2-7	CASSYSRGFSYEQYF
TRBD2	TRBV7-3	TRBJ2-1	CASSSDSGRGNEQFF
-	TRBV28	TRBJ1-4	CASTTPNEKLFF
-	TRBV18	TRBJ1-1	CASSSREGAFF
-	TRBV5-1	TRBJ2-7	CASRDGEEQYF
-	TRBV27	TRBJ1-3	CASSSFSGNTIYF
TRBD1	TRBV5-6	TRBJ2-1	CASSAPLRTGGNEQFF
TRBD2	TRBV18	TRBJ2-7	CASSPRTSGAYEQYF
-	TRBV7-8	TRBJ2-4	CASSSDRMNHNIQYF
TRBD2	TRBV2	TRBJ2-5	CASSGTSGGGETQYF
TRBD2	TRBV7-9	TRBJ2-7	CASSGPNGGGHSSYEQYF
-	TRBV15	TRBJ1-1	CATSRAGGTEAFF
TRBD1	TRBV6-1	TRBJ2-7	CASRRDSLGEQYF
TRBD2	TRBV19	TRBJ2-1	CASSMLRAGRADKDEQFF
TRBD1	TRBV18	TRBJ1-6	CASSTGQGINSPLHF
-	TRBV25-1	TRBJ2-5	CASSDPVRGAGETQYF
-	TRBV30	TRBJ2-5	CAWADSAVVETQYF
-	TRBV7-9	TRBJ1-5	CASSLGGGGGFQPQHF
-	TRBV9	TRBJ2-5	CASSVAGTGAGLQETQYF